This T cell receptor (beta chain) was identified in a study of siplizumab effects on memory and regulatory T cells. The germline CDR1 and CDR2 sequences are LNHDA and SQIVND (reference sequence). The CDR3 length is 14 residues. With 1 base removed from V and 0 bases from J, the gap between germline ends came to 4 bases. Sequencing used immunoSEQ multiplex PCR; TCRdb keeps in-frame clones, though not all of them. The sample shows 65,000 to 70,000 clones, over 70% of them seen only once. This sequence originates from a human donor in good health. J is TRBJ2-1 and V is TRBV19, with unresolved D. Sequenced material: Tregs sorted from blood. The CDR3: CASSIGNSYNEQFF. CDR3 nucleotides: TGTGCCAGTAGTATAGGGAACTCCTACAATGAGCAGTTCTTC.